The rows below give T cell receptor beta chains drawn from one sample of a study of T cells in Graves' hyperthyroidism and ophthalmopathy. TCRdb used MiXCR to reprocess the multiplex PCR reads, holding one entry per CDR3 protein. The data contain roughly 550,000 distinct CDR3 sequences, approximately 16% of them singletons. Sequenced material: blood. The source of these receptors is a woman aged 25 to 45 with Graves' ophthalmopathy. Each CDR3 is given with its conserved first and last residue. The order of the fields is CDR3 DNA, CDR3 protein, J gene, D gene, clone size, V gene. D genes are given only for firm matches. Clone size is shown for a subset of rows, as once, few, many or a class of expanded clone.

cdr3_nt: TGTGCCAGCAGCGTAACTAGCGGGAGGGAATCGGGGCAAGAGACCCAGTACTTC
cdr3_aa: CASSVTSGRESGQETQYF
j_call: TRBJ2-5
d_call: TRBD2
clone_size: -
v_call: TRBV9

cdr3_nt: TGCGCCAGCAGCGAAAGACTAGCGGGAGGAGAGACCCAGTACTTC
cdr3_aa: CASSERLAGGETQYF
j_call: TRBJ2-5
d_call: TRBD2
clone_size: -
v_call: TRBV5-1

cdr3_nt: TGTGCCAGCAGCCCCATGGGACTAGCGGTCAACAATGAGCAGTTCTTC
cdr3_aa: CASSPMGLAVNNEQFF
j_call: TRBJ2-1
d_call: TRBD2
clone_size: once
v_call: TRBV9

cdr3_nt: TGTGCCAGCAGCTCTGAGGCAGTTAACTATGGCTACACCTTC
cdr3_aa: CASSSEAVNYGYTF
j_call: TRBJ1-2
d_call: -
clone_size: -
v_call: TRBV7-9

cdr3_nt: TGCAGTGCGCGCCATAGCGGGAGGGCTACAGATACGCAGTATTTT
cdr3_aa: CSARHSGRATDTQYF
j_call: TRBJ2-3
d_call: TRBD2
clone_size: many
v_call: TRBV20-1

cdr3_nt: TGTGCCAGCTCACCACTTGACACGTCCCATAATTCACCCCTCCACTTT
cdr3_aa: CASSPLDTSHNSPLHF
j_call: TRBJ1-6
d_call: -
clone_size: many
v_call: TRBV18

cdr3_nt: TGTGCTACCGGTAGGACATCCCTCTATGGCTACACCTTC
cdr3_aa: CATGRTSLYGYTF
j_call: TRBJ1-2
d_call: -
clone_size: many
v_call: TRBV28

cdr3_nt: TGTGCCAGCAGTTACTTGCAGGGAGGGTCCTATAATTCACCCCTCCACTTT
cdr3_aa: CASSYLQGGSYNSPLHF
j_call: TRBJ1-6
d_call: -
clone_size: many
v_call: TRBV6-6

cdr3_nt: TGTGCCAGCAGTGAAGCCAAGGTTTCACGCTCGGAGACCCAGTACTTC
cdr3_aa: CASSEAKVSRSETQYF
j_call: TRBJ2-5
d_call: -
clone_size: many
v_call: TRBV2

cdr3_nt: TGTGCCAGCAGCTTAGTGATGATACCGGGACAGGGGAACTACAATGAGCAGTTCTTC
cdr3_aa: CASSLVMIPGQGNYNEQFF
j_call: TRBJ2-1
d_call: TRBD1
clone_size: many
v_call: TRBV7-8

cdr3_nt: TGTGCCAGCGGCCGCCTGCTCCAGGACGTCAAAAACATTCAGTACTTC
cdr3_aa: CASGRLLQDVKNIQYF
j_call: TRBJ2-4
d_call: -
clone_size: few
v_call: TRBV27

cdr3_nt: TGCAGTGCTATGGAGGTAGCGGGAGCCCATGAGCAGTTCTTC
cdr3_aa: CSAMEVAGAHEQFF
j_call: TRBJ2-1
d_call: TRBD2
clone_size: -
v_call: TRBV20-1

cdr3_nt: TGTGCCAGCAGCATAACTAGCGGGACCACAGATACGCAGTATTTT
cdr3_aa: CASSITSGTTDTQYF
j_call: TRBJ2-3
d_call: TRBD2
clone_size: -
v_call: TRBV7-3

cdr3_nt: TGCAGTGCTAGTAAGATTCAAGACGAGCAGTACTTC
cdr3_aa: CSASKIQDEQYF
j_call: TRBJ2-7
d_call: -
clone_size: many
v_call: TRBV20-1

cdr3_nt: TGTGCCAGCACCCGCGCAATAAGCACAGATACGCAGTATTTT
cdr3_aa: CASTRAISTDTQYF
j_call: TRBJ2-3
d_call: -
clone_size: many
v_call: TRBV6-1

cdr3_nt: TGTGCCAGCGGAGAACTTGGCGGACTAGTTGGTACGCAGTATTTT
cdr3_aa: CASGELGGLVGTQYF
j_call: TRBJ2-3
d_call: TRBD2
clone_size: many
v_call: TRBV11-2

cdr3_nt: TGCGCCAGCAGCCAAGATTCCGGGTCCAGGCAGCCCCAGCATTTT
cdr3_aa: CASSQDSGSRQPQHF
j_call: TRBJ1-5
d_call: -
clone_size: many
v_call: TRBV4-3

cdr3_nt: TGCAGTGCTAGAGACAACTCGGACCTCCGCTACACCTTC
cdr3_aa: CSARDNSDLRYTF
j_call: TRBJ1-2
d_call: -
clone_size: many
v_call: TRBV20-1

cdr3_nt: TGCGCCAGCAGCTTGGGGGGGGAATTCTACGAGCAGTACTTC
cdr3_aa: CASSLGGEFYEQYF
j_call: TRBJ2-7
d_call: -
clone_size: many
v_call: TRBV5-1

cdr3_nt: TGTGCCAGCTCACCTTCGGGGACTAGCCGAGAGACCCAGTACTTC
cdr3_aa: CASSPSGTSRETQYF
j_call: TRBJ2-5
d_call: TRBD2
clone_size: -
v_call: TRBV18

cdr3_nt: TGTGCCAGCTATAAATCCTACAATGAGCAGTTCTTC
cdr3_aa: CASYKSYNEQFF
j_call: TRBJ2-1
d_call: -
clone_size: few
v_call: TRBV6-2/TRBV6-3

cdr3_nt: TGTGCCAGCAGTTTATTGAGGGAGACTAACACTGAAGCTTTCTTT
cdr3_aa: CASSLLRETNTEAFF
j_call: TRBJ1-1
d_call: -
clone_size: -
v_call: TRBV28

cdr3_nt: TGTGCCAGCAGGTCCGATAAAGGGTCCCCAGATACGCAGTATTTT
cdr3_aa: CASRSDKGSPDTQYF
j_call: TRBJ2-3
d_call: -
clone_size: few
v_call: TRBV14

cdr3_nt: TGCAGTGCTAGAGCCCGGACTAGCGGGATACCTGGGTACGAGCAGTACTTC
cdr3_aa: CSARARTSGIPGYEQYF
j_call: TRBJ2-7
d_call: TRBD2
clone_size: -
v_call: TRBV20-1

cdr3_nt: TGTGCCAGCAGGGTATTCGATACGCAGTATTTT
cdr3_aa: CASRVFDTQYF
j_call: TRBJ2-3
d_call: -
clone_size: many
v_call: TRBV28

cdr3_nt: TGCAGTGCTAGTCCTCCTGTCTTGGATACGCAGTATTTT
cdr3_aa: CSASPPVLDTQYF
j_call: TRBJ2-3
d_call: -
clone_size: many
v_call: TRBV20-1

cdr3_nt: TGTGCCATCACAGGGGTTTTTGGAGAGACCCAGTACTTC
cdr3_aa: CAITGVFGETQYF
j_call: TRBJ2-5
d_call: -
clone_size: -
v_call: TRBV10-3

cdr3_nt: TGTGCCAGTAGGGATTTAGGGGACACTGAAGCTTTCTTT
cdr3_aa: CASRDLGDTEAFF
j_call: TRBJ1-1
d_call: -
clone_size: few
v_call: TRBV19

cdr3_nt: TGTGCCAGCAGCTTCTATTTGGGGGTGGAAGAGACCCAGTACTTC
cdr3_aa: CASSFYLGVEETQYF
j_call: TRBJ2-5
d_call: -
clone_size: -
v_call: TRBV7-9

cdr3_nt: TGTGCCAGCAGTTTAAGGCTAGCGGGAGCCGAGCAGTACTTC
cdr3_aa: CASSLRLAGAEQYF
j_call: TRBJ2-7
d_call: TRBD2
clone_size: few
v_call: TRBV27

cdr3_nt: TGTGCCAGCAGCTTAGATATAGGGGACGGCTATACGCAGTATTTT
cdr3_aa: CASSLDIGDGYTQYF
j_call: TRBJ2-3
d_call: -
clone_size: many
v_call: TRBV11-2

cdr3_nt: TGCAGTGCGAGTGTCGTGGGAGGAAAGACGGGCAATGAGCAGTTCTTC
cdr3_aa: CSASVVGGKTGNEQFF
j_call: TRBJ2-1
d_call: -
clone_size: few
v_call: TRBV20-1

cdr3_nt: TGTGCCAGCAGCCAAGATCTGAGGGGTTCACCCCTCCACTTT
cdr3_aa: CASSQDLRGSPLHF
j_call: TRBJ1-6
d_call: -
clone_size: -
v_call: TRBV3-1

cdr3_nt: TGTGCCAGCAGTCAGATACGGGACGAGCAGTACTTC
cdr3_aa: CASSQIRDEQYF
j_call: TRBJ2-7
d_call: -
clone_size: many
v_call: TRBV28

cdr3_nt: TGTGCCAGTAGTACAGGACTAGCGGGAGCCTCCGAGCAGTACTTC
cdr3_aa: CASSTGLAGASEQYF
j_call: TRBJ2-7
d_call: TRBD2
clone_size: many
v_call: TRBV19

cdr3_nt: TGTGCCAGCAGCGTGACAGGGACCACCAATTCACCCCTCCACTTT
cdr3_aa: CASSVTGTTNSPLHF
j_call: TRBJ1-6
d_call: TRBD1
clone_size: -
v_call: TRBV9

cdr3_nt: TGTGCCAGCAGTTTCCCCGAACAGGGGGCGAACGAGCAGTACTTC
cdr3_aa: CASSFPEQGANEQYF
j_call: TRBJ2-7
d_call: TRBD1
clone_size: many
v_call: TRBV6-1

cdr3_nt: TGTGCCAGCAGTTTAAAGGTACTAGCGGATTATTACAATGAGCAGTTCTTC
cdr3_aa: CASSLKVLADYYNEQFF
j_call: TRBJ2-1
d_call: TRBD2
clone_size: many
v_call: TRBV28

cdr3_nt: TGTGCCAGCAGTTACAGTCCTAGCGGGAGGCCCACAGATACGCAGTATTTT
cdr3_aa: CASSYSPSGRPTDTQYF
j_call: TRBJ2-3
d_call: TRBD2
clone_size: few
v_call: TRBV6-5

cdr3_nt: TGTGCCAGCAGTTTTAGTGGTACAGGAGGCTACACCTTC
cdr3_aa: CASSFSGTGGYTF
j_call: TRBJ1-2
d_call: -
clone_size: many
v_call: TRBV27

cdr3_nt: TGTGCCAGCAGTTTATGGCCGGGGGGAGGGCTAGCGGAAAATACGCAGTATTTT
cdr3_aa: CASSLWPGGGLAENTQYF
j_call: TRBJ2-3
d_call: TRBD2
clone_size: -
v_call: TRBV28

cdr3_nt: TGTGCCAGCAGCAAGTCGACTAGCGCCGGAAAGACCCAGTACTTC
cdr3_aa: CASSKSTSAGKTQYF
j_call: TRBJ2-5
d_call: TRBD2
clone_size: many
v_call: TRBV12-3/TRBV12-4